This TCR beta chain stems from a study of T cells in Graves' hyperthyroidism and ophthalmopathy. Uncontrolled infection, other autoimmune disease, pregnancy or lactation excluded patients. The CDR3 contains 12 residues. The V end was cut by 6 bases, the J end by 9 bases, with 12 bases between. This clonotype was recorded at least ten times. From RNA transcripts, TCR beta CDR3 regions were amplified. When the TCR CDR3 underwent first-round RT-PCR, the HTBI primer set was used. TCRdb independently ran MiXCR on the multiplex PCR reads; one entry per CDR3 protein. The sample contains fewer than 400,000 distinct CDR3 sequences, roughly 15% of which appear only once.

This receptor was identified in a man aged 30 to 39 with Graves' hyperthyroidism. The genes are TRBV12-3 or TRBV12-4 and TRBJ1-5, with D possibly matching TRBD1 (5 bases). The sample consisted of blood. Here the CDR3 DNA reads TGTGCCAGCAGCTCTGGACAAGGGCCCCAGCATTTT. Translation: CASSSGQGPQHF.